Listed below are T cell receptor beta chains from one sample, sequenced in a study of siplizumab effects on memory and regulatory T cells. Here immunoSEQ multiplex PCR was the method, and the copy in TCRdb shows in-frame clones only, minus some. The sample carries 90,000 to 120,000 clones, 94% recorded once. Input material: Tregs sorted from blood. The receptor set was obtained from a human donor in good health. CDR3s include the opening cysteine and the closing phenylalanine or tryptophan. A D gene is named only where the DNA matches it firmly. Clone sizes are given selectively: once, few, many, or a class where the clone is expanded.

v_gene: TRBV28
abundance: .
j_gene: TRBJ1-5
d_gene: .
CDR3nt: TGTGCCAGCAGTTTTTCAGTTTTGGACTATCAGCCCCAGCATTTT
CDR3aa: CASSFSVLDYQPQHF

v_gene: TRBV28
abundance: .
j_gene: TRBJ2-7
d_gene: .
CDR3nt: TGTGCCAGCAGTTTAGTAATCTACGAGCAGTACTTC
CDR3aa: CASSLVIYEQYF

v_gene: TRBV7-2
abundance: .
j_gene: TRBJ2-2
d_gene: .
CDR3nt: TGTGCCAGCAGCCAGCCCAGGGGCACCGGGGAGCTGTTTTTT
CDR3aa: CASSQPRGTGELFF

v_gene: TRBV6-1
abundance: .
j_gene: TRBJ2-3
d_gene: .
CDR3nt: TGTGCCAGCAGCTTGGACAGAGGGAAAGATACGCAGTATTTT
CDR3aa: CASSLDRGKDTQYF

v_gene: TRBV28
abundance: .
j_gene: TRBJ1-4
d_gene: TRBD1
CDR3nt: TGTGCCAGCAGTCTCAGCAGGGGGATCTTTAGTCTAACTAATGAAAAACTGTTTTTT
CDR3aa: CASSLSRGIFSLTNEKLFF

v_gene: TRBV19
abundance: once
j_gene: TRBJ2-2
d_gene: .
CDR3nt: TGTGCCAGTATGGGGGCCGCCGCGAACACCGGGGAGCTGTTTTTT
CDR3aa: CASMGAAANTGELFF

v_gene: TRBV5-6
abundance: .
j_gene: TRBJ2-5
d_gene: TRBD2
CDR3nt: TGTGCCAGCAGCCCCTCGGGACTAGCGGTCAGGAGCGGGGAGACCCAGTACTTC
CDR3aa: CASSPSGLAVRSGETQYF

v_gene: TRBV7-2
abundance: .
j_gene: TRBJ2-3
d_gene: .
CDR3nt: TGTGCCAGCAGCCCCACATTAATTAGGACAGATACGCAGTATTTT
CDR3aa: CASSPTLIRTDTQYF

v_gene: TRBV27
abundance: .
j_gene: TRBJ2-3
d_gene: .
CDR3nt: TGTGCCAGCAGCCTTAGGAGGGCGCATACGCAGTATTTT
CDR3aa: CASSLRRAHTQYF

v_gene: TRBV18
abundance: .
j_gene: TRBJ2-7
d_gene: .
CDR3nt: TGTGCCAGCTCACGGGGATCGGACTACGAGCAGTACTTC
CDR3aa: CASSRGSDYEQYF

v_gene: TRBV6-1
abundance: .
j_gene: TRBJ1-3
d_gene: .
CDR3nt: TGTGCCAGCAGTGAATTAGGGCTCGGAAACACCATATATTTT
CDR3aa: CASSELGLGNTIYF

v_gene: TRBV11-2
abundance: .
j_gene: TRBJ2-2
d_gene: .
CDR3nt: TGTGCCAGCAGACGAACCGGGACCACGAACACCGGGGAGCTGTTTTTT
CDR3aa: CASRRTGTTNTGELFF

v_gene: TRBV19
abundance: .
j_gene: TRBJ2-3
d_gene: .
CDR3nt: TGTGCCAGTAGTATTGCTAGAAGCACAGATACGCAGTATTTT
CDR3aa: CASSIARSTDTQYF

v_gene: TRBV6-1
abundance: few
j_gene: TRBJ2-7
d_gene: TRBD2
CDR3nt: TGTGCCAGCAGTGAAGTTTGGACTAGCGGGTGGTTTTCCTACGAGCAGTACTTC
CDR3aa: CASSEVWTSGWFSYEQYF

v_gene: TRBV11-2
abundance: .
j_gene: TRBJ2-7
d_gene: .
CDR3nt: TGTGCCAGCAGCTTGATGATGAAGAGGGACGAGCAGTACTTC
CDR3aa: CASSLMMKRDEQYF

v_gene: TRBV30
abundance: .
j_gene: TRBJ1-2
d_gene: TRBD1
CDR3nt: TGTGCCTGGAGGGTTGGGACAGGCTCAAATGGCTACACCTTC
CDR3aa: CAWRVGTGSNGYTF

v_gene: TRBV2
abundance: .
j_gene: TRBJ1-4
d_gene: .
CDR3nt: TGTGCCAGCAGTTTAGGTTCTGCAACTAATGAAAAACTGTTTTTT
CDR3aa: CASSLGSATNEKLFF

v_gene: TRBV7-9
abundance: .
j_gene: TRBJ2-7
d_gene: TRBD2
CDR3nt: TGTGCCAGCAGCTTGGTCCGGGGGACTAGCGGGTTTCACTACGAGCAGTACTTC
CDR3aa: CASSLVRGTSGFHYEQYF

v_gene: TRBV27
abundance: .
j_gene: TRBJ1-5
d_gene: .
CDR3nt: TGTGCCAGCAGTTTATCGCGGGGATTTCAGCCCCAGCATTTT
CDR3aa: CASSLSRGFQPQHF

v_gene: TRBV7-9
abundance: .
j_gene: TRBJ1-5
d_gene: TRBD1
CDR3nt: TGTGCCAGCAGCTGGACAGGCTACAATCAGCCCCAGCATTTT
CDR3aa: CASSWTGYNQPQHF

v_gene: TRBV6-5
abundance: .
j_gene: TRBJ1-1
d_gene: .
CDR3nt: TGTGCCAGCAGTAGGACAGTCCGGTTGAACACTGAAGCTTTCTTT
CDR3aa: CASSRTVRLNTEAFF

v_gene: TRBV2
abundance: few
j_gene: TRBJ1-1
d_gene: .
CDR3nt: TGTGCCAGCAGGAGGGACACTGAAGCTTTCTTT
CDR3aa: CASRRDTEAFF

v_gene: TRBV5-1
abundance: .
j_gene: TRBJ2-7
d_gene: .
CDR3nt: TGCGCCAGCAGCACCAGGGACCGTTCCTACGAGCAGTACTTC
CDR3aa: CASSTRDRSYEQYF

v_gene: TRBV2
abundance: .
j_gene: TRBJ1-6
d_gene: .
CDR3nt: TGTGCCAGCAGCCTGGGGGGCCTAGGTGGTCCCCTCCACTTT
CDR3aa: CASSLGGLGGPLHF

v_gene: TRBV5-1
abundance: .
j_gene: TRBJ2-1
d_gene: .
CDR3nt: TGCGCCAGCAGCCAAGTTCTCGATGAGCAGTTCTTC
CDR3aa: CASSQVLDEQFF

v_gene: TRBV5-1
abundance: .
j_gene: TRBJ1-3
d_gene: .
CDR3nt: TGCGCCAGCAGCTTCCCGATCCCTGGAACAGGGAGCTCTGGAAACACCATATATTTT
CDR3aa: CASSFPIPGTGSSGNTIYF

v_gene: TRBV5-1
abundance: .
j_gene: TRBJ2-5
d_gene: .
CDR3nt: TGCGCCAGCTCCCGACAGGTACAGCTCCAAGAGACCCAGTACTTC
CDR3aa: CASSRQVQLQETQYF

v_gene: TRBV28
abundance: .
j_gene: TRBJ1-1
d_gene: .
CDR3nt: TGTGCCAGCAGTTTATCTAGGGAATACACTGAAGCTTTCTTT
CDR3aa: CASSLSREYTEAFF

v_gene: TRBV7-3
abundance: .
j_gene: TRBJ1-1
d_gene: .
CDR3nt: TGTGCCAGCAGCAGGGACACTAACACTGAAGCTTTCTTT
CDR3aa: CASSRDTNTEAFF

v_gene: TRBV7-8
abundance: .
j_gene: TRBJ1-5
d_gene: TRBD1
CDR3nt: TGTGCCAGCAGCTCCGCGACAGGGGTGGGGCCCTTGAAGCCCCAGCATTTT
CDR3aa: CASSSATGVGPLKPQHF

v_gene: TRBV29-1
abundance: .
j_gene: TRBJ2-7
d_gene: .
CDR3nt: TGCAGCGTGGGGGCCGGGAACCGTTACGAGCAGTACTTC
CDR3aa: CSVGAGNRYEQYF

v_gene: TRBV6-4
abundance: .
j_gene: TRBJ2-2
d_gene: TRBD2
CDR3nt: TGTGCCAGCAGTGAGCCGACTAGCGGTTACACCGGGGAGCTGTTTTTT
CDR3aa: CASSEPTSGYTGELFF

v_gene: TRBV28
abundance: .
j_gene: TRBJ1-1
d_gene: .
CDR3nt: TGTGCCAGCAGTTTATCGGGATTCTCATTGCGGGGCGGGGGCACTGAAGCTTTCTTT
CDR3aa: CASSLSGFSLRGGGTEAFF

v_gene: TRBV7-8
abundance: .
j_gene: TRBJ1-1
d_gene: .
CDR3nt: TGTGCCAGCAGCTTAAGGGGGGGAACGACGTGGGCTTTCTTT
CDR3aa: CASSLRGGTTWAFF

v_gene: TRBV30
abundance: .
j_gene: TRBJ2-2
d_gene: .
CDR3nt: TGTGCCTGGAGCACTGGCACCGGGGAGCTGTTTTTT
CDR3aa: CAWSTGTGELFF

v_gene: TRBV21-1
abundance: .
j_gene: TRBJ1-1
d_gene: .
CDR3nt: TGTGCCAGCAGCAATAAGAGACAGGGGGGGATGAACACTGAAGCTTTCTTT
CDR3aa: CASSNKRQGGMNTEAFF

v_gene: TRBV30
abundance: .
j_gene: TRBJ2-7
d_gene: TRBD2
CDR3nt: TGTGCCTGGAGTGTACTACGGAGCGGGAGCTCCTACGAGCAGTACTTC
CDR3aa: CAWSVLRSGSSYEQYF

v_gene: TRBV11-2
abundance: .
j_gene: TRBJ2-3
d_gene: .
CDR3nt: TGTGCCAGCGACCCACACCCGCTCAGCGGGCCGAGCACAGATACGCAGTATTTT
CDR3aa: CASDPHPLSGPSTDTQYF

v_gene: TRBV27
abundance: .
j_gene: TRBJ1-4
d_gene: .
CDR3nt: TGTGCCAGCAGCCGAAGATGGATCCGGAACAGGGTTAGTGAAAAACTGTTTTTT
CDR3aa: CASSRRWIRNRVSEKLFF

v_gene: TRBV4-1
abundance: .
j_gene: TRBJ2-1
d_gene: TRBD2
CDR3nt: TGCGCCAGCAGCCAACTCGGAGCGGGGTACAATGAGCAGTTCTTC
CDR3aa: CASSQLGAGYNEQFF

v_gene: TRBV2
abundance: .
j_gene: TRBJ2-1
d_gene: .
CDR3nt: TGTGCCAGCAGCAGGGTCAATGAGCAGTTCTTC
CDR3aa: CASSRVNEQFF

v_gene: TRBV28
abundance: .
j_gene: TRBJ2-1
d_gene: .
CDR3nt: TGTGCCAGCATTTCGCGCCAGTACAATGAGCAGTTCTTC
CDR3aa: CASISRQYNEQFF

v_gene: TRBV2
abundance: .
j_gene: TRBJ2-5
d_gene: .
CDR3nt: TGTGCCAGCAGTGCCACGAGGGGGGGGAAAGAGACCCAGTACTTC
CDR3aa: CASSATRGGKETQYF

v_gene: TRBV21-1
abundance: .
j_gene: TRBJ2-3
d_gene: .
CDR3nt: TGTGCCAGCAGCAAAGGACAGGGCAAAACAGATACGCAGTATTTT
CDR3aa: CASSKGQGKTDTQYF

v_gene: TRBV7-8
abundance: once
j_gene: TRBJ2-1
d_gene: .
CDR3nt: TGTGCCAGCAGCCCGGGCGGATATAGCTCCTACAATGAGCAGTTCTTC
CDR3aa: CASSPGGYSSYNEQFF

v_gene: TRBV29-1
abundance: .
j_gene: TRBJ2-1
d_gene: .
CDR3nt: TGCAGCGATGGAACGGGGGCAGTCCTTCCCTACAATGAGCAGTTCTTC
CDR3aa: CSDGTGAVLPYNEQFF

v_gene: TRBV15
abundance: .
j_gene: TRBJ2-7
d_gene: .
CDR3nt: TGTGCCACCAGCAGTCTCAGGTCGGGCTACGAGCAGTACTTC
CDR3aa: CATSSLRSGYEQYF

v_gene: TRBV5-6
abundance: once
j_gene: TRBJ1-6
d_gene: TRBD1
CDR3nt: TGTGCCAGCAGCCCACGAGGACAGGGAAGGTCACCCCTCCACTTT
CDR3aa: CASSPRGQGRSPLHF

v_gene: TRBV30
abundance: .
j_gene: TRBJ2-3
d_gene: TRBD2
CDR3nt: TGTGCCTGGAGTGTAGAGACGGCGGGAGGGTCGGATACGCAGTATTTT
CDR3aa: CAWSVETAGGSDTQYF

v_gene: TRBV11-2
abundance: .
j_gene: TRBJ2-7
d_gene: TRBD2
CDR3nt: TGTGCCAGCAGCTTAGCTAGCGGTGGTTACGAGCAGTACTTC
CDR3aa: CASSLASGGYEQYF

v_gene: TRBV28
abundance: .
j_gene: TRBJ1-5
d_gene: .
CDR3nt: TGTGCCAGCAGTAAGGGGGGTGTAAGCAATCAGCCCCAGCATTTT
CDR3aa: CASSKGGVSNQPQHF

v_gene: TRBV5-1
abundance: .
j_gene: TRBJ1-2
d_gene: TRBD1
CDR3nt: TGCGCCAGCAGCTCGGACAGGGGCTACACCTTC
CDR3aa: CASSSDRGYTF

v_gene: TRBV10-3
abundance: .
j_gene: TRBJ1-1
d_gene: .
CDR3nt: TGTGCCATCAGTGAGGAGACTGGCGGGTGGACTGAAGCTTTCTTT
CDR3aa: CAISEETGGWTEAFF